One and the same sample provided the 17 T cell receptor beta chains below, sequenced in a study of CD8 T cells in ankylosing spondylitis. Study-level results: Ankylosing spondylitis blood seemed to carry a telltale TCR beta motif made of eight highly homologous variants.

TCRdb reprocessed the 5' RACE reads via MiXCR and lists one record per CDR3 protein. The repertoire holds some 450,000 distinct CDR3 sequences, about 15% seen once, with approximately 1% in the top ten. These receptors' antigens are unknown. Sequencing used blood, either unsorted or a sorted T cell fraction (not recorded which). The receptors here all came from a male donor with ankylosing spondylitis.

This clonotype was counted between two and nine times. The V call is TRBV28, the J call TRBJ1-1; no definite D call. V was clipped by 7 bases and J by 7 bases, with 7 bases between them. The CDR3 is made up of 10 amino acids. Germline CDR1 is MDHEN and CDR2 is SYDVKM. The CDR3 region has the DNA TGTGCCAGCATTAAAATTGAAGCTTTCTTT. It codes for CASIKIEAFF.

This clonotype came up a few times. The rearrangement joins TRBV12-3 or TRBV12-4 to TRBJ1-3; the D is unclear. This CDR3 region has 15 residues. V was pared by 1 base and J by 0 bases, with 7 bases between. The CDR3 DNA reads TGTGCCAGCAGTTTAGTGGTGAGCTCTGGAAACACCATATATTTT. Amino acids: CASSLVVSSGNTIYF.

This clonotype was picked up a small number of times. DNA of the CDR3: TGTGCCAGCAGTTTCGCCACAGGGGGGGCCAACACCTACAATGAGCAGTTCTTC. Translation gives CASSFATGGANTYNEQFF. This sequence joins TRBV6-2 or TRBV6-3 and TRBJ2-1, with D possibly matching TRBD1 (8 bases). The germline V gene encodes CDR1 MNHEY and CDR2 SVGEGT. V dropped 4 bases and J dropped 2 bases, with 21 bases sitting between them. The CDR3 runs 18 residues.

This chain uses TRBV6-1 with TRBJ1-4; D may be TRBD1 (5 bases). Germline V gene lookup returns CDR1 MNHNS and CDR2 SASEGT. V lost 7 bases to trimming and J lost 1 base, with 22 bases between them. This CDR3 is built from 18 residues. The CDR3 DNA reads TGTGCCAGCAACCCCGACAGAACCACCAAGGAAACTAATGAAAAACTGTTTTTT. Translating it yields CASNPDRTTKETNEKLFF.

This clonotype turned up a few times. At one boundary the junction diverges from the germline segment, which might be a read error. The chain joins TRBV5-6 to TRBJ2-1, with 10 bases matching TRBD1. CDR1 and CDR2 from the germline V gene are SGHDT and YYEEEE. CDR3 length equals 20 residues. CDR3 bases: TGTGCCAGCAGCCCAGTGGGCGGGACAGGGGCTCTCAGCTCCTACAATGAGCTGTTCTTC. Protein: CASSPVGGTGALSSYNELFF.

The sample holds a few counts of this clonotype. The rearrangement links TRBV15 to TRBJ2-5; 7 bases line up with TRBD1. Germline V gives CDR1 LNHNV, CDR2 YYDKDF (reference sequence). V shed 3 bases, J shed 1 base, and the junction held 11 bases outside the gene matches. This CDR3 contains 17 residues. CDR3 bases: TGTGCCACCAGCAGGGGCATAGGGACAGTTCTCCAAGAGACCCAGTACTTC. Translated: CATSRGIGTVLQETQYF.

This clonotype was seen just once. The chain is built from TRBV10-2 and TRBJ1-1; a possible D gene is TRBD1 (6 bases). The CDR3 consists of 15 residues. Per the germline V gene, CDR1 is WSHSY and CDR2 is SAAADI. V was clipped by 2 bases and J by 2 bases, with 12 bases between them. CDR3 protein: CASSEARTDNTEAFF. In DNA, the CDR3 is TGCGCCAGCAGTGAGGCGAGGACAGACAACACTGAAGCTTTCTTT.

The V call is TRBV21-1, the J call TRBJ1-6; TRBD1, the table's D call, lacks a check against the DNA. TRBV21-1 corresponds to a pseudogene. The CDR3 totals 17 residues. The CDR3 nucleotides are TGTGCCAGCAGCAAATGGGGGGACCCCGGTAGCGATTCACCCCTCCACTTT. Residues: CASSKWGDPGSDSPLHF.

The sample holds a few counts of this clonotype. The chain links TRBV12-3 or TRBV12-4 to TRBJ1-3; weak D call: TRBD1 (6 bases). Trimming took 6 bases from V and 1 from J, leaving 10 bases between them. The CDR3 is 14 residues long. The CDR3 nucleotides are TGTGCCAGCAGACCGACAGGTTCTGGAAACACCATATATTTT. Amino acid sequence: CASRPTGSGNTIYF.

The V call is TRBV20-1, the J call TRBJ2-6; D is uncertain. The germline V gene has CDR1 DFQATT and CDR2 SNEGSKA (reference sequence). V shed 2 bases and J shed 3 bases, with 17 bases lying between them. The CDR3 runs 17 residues. This CDR3 reads CSARSPELGNGANVLTF. CDR3 nucleotide sequence: TGCAGTGCTAGAAGTCCGGAGTTAGGAAATGGGGCCAACGTCCTGACTTTC.

The rearrangement links TRBV28 to TRBJ1-5; a weak D match, TRBD1 (5 bases). Germline V gene data show CDR1 as MDHEN and CDR2 as SYDVKM. The CDR3 is 14 residues long. Deletions cut 4 bases from V and 6 bases from J, with 13 bases between. CDR3 DNA sequence: TGTGCCAGCAGTTCGGGGGGGGAGGGTCAGCCCCAGCATTTT. It is translated as CASSSGGEGQPQHF.

The rearrangement uses TRBV19 and TRBJ2-7, with 12 bases that match TRBD1. The germline V gene encodes CDR1 LNHDA and CDR2 SQIVND (reference sequence). The CDR3 covers 15 residues. Trimming at V came to 7 bases and at J to 1 base, leaving 5 bases not matched to a gene. For the CDR3, the DNA is TGTGCCAGTACCCCGGGACAGGGGGCTTCCTACGAGCAGTACTTC. Translation gives CASTPGQGASYEQYF.

This chain uses TRBV27 with TRBJ2-1; 8 nucleotides align to TRBD1. This CDR3 region has 14 residues. J was trimmed by 9 bases and V by 8 bases; bases with no gene match: 12. In germline, CDR1 is MNHEY, CDR2 SMNVEV (reference sequence). For the CDR3, the DNA is TGTGCCAGCGGCCAGGGGGCCCTAGGTCGTGAGCAGTTCTTC. Its protein product is CASGQGALGREQFF.

The chain carries TRBV6-2 or TRBV6-3 and TRBJ2-2, with 7 bases matching TRBD1. V shed 6 bases, J shed 5 bases, and the junction held 0 bases outside the gene matches. CDR1 and CDR2 (germline): MNHEY, SVGEGT. The CDR3 has 12 amino acids. In DNA, the CDR3 is TGTGCCAGCAGACAGGGGACCGGGGAGCTGTTTTTT. It yields the protein CASRQGTGELFF.

V is TRBV5-1 and J is TRBJ2-6, with D unclear. The CDR3 consists of 17 residues. Germline V CDR1 and CDR2: SGHRS, YFSETQ. Trimming removed 0 bases from V and 0 bases from J, with 10 bases in between. Written as DNA, the CDR3 is TGCGCCAGCAGCTTGGAGGTCTTAGGCTCTGGGGCCAACGTCCTGACTTTC. Protein sequence: CASSLEVLGSGANVLTF.

This clonotype has a handful of counts. The chain has TRBV11-2 and TRBJ2-7; D is uncertain. V was shortened by 0 bases and J by 6 bases, with 12 bases between the two germline ends. Germline V gene data show CDR1 as SGHAT and CDR2 as FQNNGV. The CDR3 contains 14 residues. The CDR3 coding sequence is TGTGCCAGCAGCTTAGATATGGATTTAGGCGAGCAGTACTTC. It specifies CASSLDMDLGEQYF.

The chain links TRBV5-1 to TRBJ1-5; D might be TRBD1 (5 bases). Trimming stripped 4 bases from V and 3 bases from J, with 14 bases between. Germline CDR1 and CDR2: SGHRS and YFSETQ. CDR3 size: 15 residues. In DNA, the CDR3 is TGCGCCAGCAGCATGGGACCAGAGGACAATCAGCCCCAGCATTTT. Its protein is CASSMGPEDNQPQHF.